The 14 T cell receptor beta chains below come from one sample, sequenced in a study of blood T cell repertoires in COVID-19. Some clones are missing from TCRdb's copy, which holds only in-frame ones; the method was immunoSEQ multiplex PCR. This repertoire shows roughly 60,000 clones, approximately 83% found once; its top ten account for about 4%. Sequences were obtained from peripheral blood. The receptors stem from a woman at least 80 years old with acute or convalescent COVID-19.

The chain combines TRBV3-1 (or the pseudogene TRBV3-2) with TRBJ2-1, with 12 bases aligning to TRBD2. The CDR3 spans 15 residues. Germline lookup yields CDR1 LGHDT and CDR2 YNNKEL (reference sequence). V was clipped by 4 bases and J by 3 bases; unmatched bases: 1. The CDR3 sequence: CASSRLAGDYNEQFF. As DNA, the CDR3 is TGTGCCAGCAGCCGACTAGCGGGAGACTACAATGAGCAGTTCTTC.

Concerning this clone: Other DNA sequences in the sample encode the same CDR3. The chain uses TRBV19 and TRBJ2-5; 8 nucleotides agree with TRBD2. This CDR3 has 14 amino acids. Germline trimming cut 7 bases from V and 2 bases from J; bases unmatched to any gene: 6. Per the germline V gene, CDR1 is LNHDA and CDR2 is SQIVND (reference sequence). In DNA form, the CDR3 reads TGTGCCAGTAAACGTAGCGGGGATCAAGAGACCCAGTACTTC. Translating gives CASKRSGDQETQYF.

This clone was seen more than once but under ten times. V gene TRBV13 combines with J gene TRBJ2-3, with 15 positions matching TRBD2. V dropped 10 bases and J dropped 2; count of bases not matched to a gene: 10. The CDR3 contains 17 residues. Looked up from germline, CDR1 is PRHDT and CDR2 is FYEKMQ (reference sequence). The CDR3 reads CATAGTSGGLLTDTQYF. In DNA, the CDR3 is TGTGCCACCGCCGGGACTAGCGGGGGGCTGCTCACAGATACGCAGTATTTT.

The V call is TRBV5-4, the J call TRBJ1-6; D perhaps matches TRBD1 (6 bases). The germline V gene encodes CDR1 SGHNT and CDR2 YYREEE (reference sequence). Between the trimmed V and J ends, which lost 0 bases and 10 bases, there was a span of 14 bases. CDR3 length equals 15 residues. Here the CDR3 DNA reads TGTGCCAGCAGCTTGGGTCGGACAGTAGGGTCACCCCTCCACTTT. It translates to CASSLGRTVGSPLHF. Using reference TRBV5-4 and TRBJ1-6 for the parts outside the CDR3, the full variable domain is ETGVTQSPTHLIKTRGQQVTLRCSSQSGHNTVSWYQQALGQGPQFIFQYYREEENGRGNFPPRFSGLQFPNYSSELNVNALELDDSALYLCASSLGRTVGSPLHFGNGTRLTVT.

The chain combines TRBV21-1 with TRBJ1-3. TRBV21-1 represents a pseudogene. The CDR3 loop spans 17 amino acids. CDR3 nucleotide sequence: TGTGCCAGCAGCAAAGAGGGCGGGGGGAAAGCTGGAAACACCATATATTTT. Protein sequence: CASSKEGGGKAGNTIYF.

The chain employs TRBV3-1 (or the pseudogene TRBV3-2) and TRBJ1-2; TRBD1 might be the D (5 bases). Germline values: CDR1 LGHDT, CDR2 YNNKEL (reference sequence). The CDR3 is 13 residues long. The V end was cut by 6 bases, the J end by 2 bases, with 10 bases between. Here the CDR3 DNA reads TGTGCCAGCAGACTCGACAGAAACTATGGCTACACCTTC. Translated: CASRLDRNYGYTF.

The rearrangement links TRBV5-1 to TRBJ2-5, with 8 nucleotides matching TRBD2. V was pared by 4 bases and J by 3 bases, with 8 bases of the junction left unmatched. The length of the CDR3 is 15 residues. Germline V gene lookup returns CDR1 SGHRS and CDR2 YFSETQ. The CDR3 protein is CASSRQGLEEETQYF. The CDR3 nucleotides read TGCGCCAGCAGCCGCCAGGGACTAGAAGAAGAGACCCAGTACTTC. Full variable domain (missing parts from reference TRBV5-1 and TRBJ2-5): KAGVTQTPRYLIKTRGQQVTLSCSPISGHRSVSWYQQTPGQGLQFLFEYFSETQRNKGNFPGRFSGRQFSNSRSEMNVSTLELGDSALYLCASSRQGLEEETQYFGPGTRLLVL.

The V gene is TRBV19, the J gene TRBJ2-5; TRBD2 aligns across 7 bases. The length of the CDR3 is 13 residues. Germline CDR1 and CDR2: LNHDA and SQIVND (reference sequence). J gave up 5 bases and V 11 bases, and 11 bases lay outside the gene matches. The CDR3: CASRGSAAETQYF. The DNA of the CDR3 is TGTGCCTCGCGGGGGAGTGCTGCGGAGACCCAGTACTTC.

The chain is built from TRBV30 and TRBJ2-3; a weak D match, TRBD2 (5 bases). Trimming removed 1 base from V and 0 bases from J, with 8 bases in between. CDR1 GTSNPN and CDR2 SVGIG come from the germline V gene (reference sequence). The CDR3 is 14 residues long. The CDR3 sequence: CAWSELASTDTQYF. For the CDR3, the DNA is TGTGCCTGGAGTGAGCTAGCCAGCACAGATACGCAGTATTTT. Full variable domain (remainder filled in from reference TRBV30 and TRBJ2-3): SQTIHQWPATLVQPVGSPLSLECTVEGTSNPNLYWYRQAAGRGLQLLFYSVGIGQISSEVPQNLSASRPQDRQFILSSKKLLLSDSGFYLCAWSELASTDTQYFGPGTRLTVL.

The chain combines TRBV11-2 with TRBJ2-2, with no clear D. Per germline, CDR1 SGHAT and CDR2 FQNNGV. Trimming took off 3 bases at V and 2 bases at J, with 7 bases between the two ends. The CDR3 contains 14 residues. The CDR3 coding sequence is TGTGCCAGCAGCTTGGGCAGAAACACCGGGGAGCTGTTTTTT. Amino acids: CASSLGRNTGELFF.

The V gene is TRBV5-4, the J gene TRBJ1-6; the match to TRBD1 covers 8 bases. There are 14 residues in the CDR3. V was clipped by 0 bases and J by 7 bases; unmatched bases: 0. Germline CDR1 is SGHNT and CDR2 is YYREEE (reference sequence). This CDR3 is CASSLGDRNSPLHF. CDR3 nucleotides: TGTGCCAGCAGCTTGGGGGACAGGAATTCACCCCTCCACTTT.

The CDR3 DNA sequence: TGTGCCAGCAGTTCGGGACACCTGAACACTGAAGCTTTCTTT. Translated: CASSSGHLNTEAFF. The chain employs TRBV6-5 and TRBJ1-1; D perhaps matches TRBD1 (6 bases). This CDR3 region has 14 residues. CDR1 is MNHEY and CDR2 is SVGAGI in the germline V gene. The V end lost 4 bases, the J end lost 0 bases, and 9 bases lay between the germline ends.

The J gene is TRBJ2-7, the V gene TRBV5-1; D gene uncertain. Per the germline V gene, CDR1 is SGHRS and CDR2 is YFSETQ. V was clipped by 1 base and J by 0 bases, with 8 bases between them. This CDR3 has 14 amino acids. CDR3 nucleotide sequence: TGCGCCAGCAGCTTGTCGGTCGGCTCCTACGAGCAGTACTTC. This sequence encodes CASSLSVGSYEQYF. Full variable domain (rest looked up from reference TRBV5-1 and TRBJ2-7): KAGVTQTPRYLIKTRGQQVTLSCSPISGHRSVSWYQQTPGQGLQFLFEYFSETQRNKGNFPGRFSGRQFSNSRSEMNVSTLELGDSALYLCASSLSVGSYEQYFGPGTRLTVT.

The chain uses TRBV5-6 and TRBJ2-7; TRBD1 aligns across 9 bases. Germline assignment: CDR1 SGHDT and CDR2 YYEEEE. J gave up 7 bases and V 5 bases, and 7 bases lay outside the gene matches. This CDR3 contains 13 residues. In DNA form, the CDR3 reads TGTGCCAGCAGGTCAACAGGGGGCTGGGAGCAGTACTTC. It encodes CASRSTGGWEQYF.